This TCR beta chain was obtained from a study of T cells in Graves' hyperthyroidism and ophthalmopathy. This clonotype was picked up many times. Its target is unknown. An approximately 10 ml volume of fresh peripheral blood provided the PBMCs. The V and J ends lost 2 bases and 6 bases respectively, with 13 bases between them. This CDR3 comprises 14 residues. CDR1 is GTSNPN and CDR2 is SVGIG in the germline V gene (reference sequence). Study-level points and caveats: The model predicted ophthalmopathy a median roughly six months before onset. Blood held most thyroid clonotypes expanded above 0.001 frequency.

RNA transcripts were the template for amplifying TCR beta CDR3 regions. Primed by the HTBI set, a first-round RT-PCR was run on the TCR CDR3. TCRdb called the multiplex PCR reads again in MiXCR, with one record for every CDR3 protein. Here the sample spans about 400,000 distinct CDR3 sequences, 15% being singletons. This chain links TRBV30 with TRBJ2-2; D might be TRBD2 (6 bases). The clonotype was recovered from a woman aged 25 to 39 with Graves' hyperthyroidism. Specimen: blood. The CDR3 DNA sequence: TGTGCCTGGAGTTGGGGACTGGGAGCCGGGGAGCTGTTTTTT. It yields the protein CAWSWGLGAGELFF.